This TCR beta chain originates from a study of persistence of HIV-infected CD4 T cells. Overall study: Suppressive ART had lasted a median of 8 years.

The immunoSEQ assay was version 4, run in survey mode. Template was genomic DNA at about 9.3 ng/uL, with up to roughly 1 ug used per sample. This table comes from immunoSEQ multiplex PCR, and its TCRdb copy is limited to in-frame clones, with some not included. Of about 9,200 clones in the sample, 82% are singletons; the top ten hold 2% to 2.5%. Comment on this clone: Its target is unknown.

The germline CDR1 and CDR2 sequences are KGHDR and SFDVKD. This CDR3 has 13 residues. V lost 2 bases to trimming and J lost 6 bases, with 7 bases between them. An overlapping HIV-1 Gag peptide pool stimulated these cells at roughly 1 ug/peptide/mL. Sorting selected CD4+ T cells upregulating both CD40 ligand and CD69. PBMCs were depleted of CD8+ T cells before stimulation. Sequenced here: CD4+ T cells sorted from PBMCs after approximately 19-hour stimulation, sampled from a patient who received antiretroviral therapy. This TCR was sampled from an adult woman with HIV who was CMV-seropositive. V and J are TRBV24-1 and TRBJ1-5; D possibly corresponds to TRBD1 (5 bases). DNA of the CDR3: TGTGCCACCAGTGATTCAGGGAGTCAGCCCCAGCATTTT. It translates to CATSDSGSQPQHF.